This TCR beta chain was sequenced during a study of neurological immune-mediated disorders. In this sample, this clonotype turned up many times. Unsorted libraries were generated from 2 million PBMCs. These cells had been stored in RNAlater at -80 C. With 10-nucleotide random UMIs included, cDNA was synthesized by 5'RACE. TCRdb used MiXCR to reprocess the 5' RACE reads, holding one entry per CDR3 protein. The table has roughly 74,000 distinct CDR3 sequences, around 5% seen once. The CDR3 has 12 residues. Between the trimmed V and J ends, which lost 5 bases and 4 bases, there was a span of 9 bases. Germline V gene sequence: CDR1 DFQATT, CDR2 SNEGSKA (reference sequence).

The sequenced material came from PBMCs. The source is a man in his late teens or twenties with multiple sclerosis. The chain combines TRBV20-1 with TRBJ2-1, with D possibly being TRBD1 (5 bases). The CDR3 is CSAGRAYNEQFF. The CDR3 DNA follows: TGCAGTGCTGGCAGGGCTTACAATGAGCAGTTCTTC.